This T cell receptor beta chain was sequenced in a study of a mutant IDH1 vaccine in newly diagnosed glioma. The time point: week 35, safety follow-up. Topical imiquimod was applied with each vaccine dose, which held 300 ug of mutant IDH1 20-mer peptide. Clones were read by immunoSEQ multiplex PCR, and TCRdb kept only the in-frame ones, dropping some. The data show about 65,000 clones, approximately 80% seen once. A word on this clone: The antigen remains undetermined.

V lost 5 bases and J lost 0, with 13 bases in between. This CDR3 region has 15 residues. Germline V gene lookup returns CDR1 MNHEY and CDR2 SMNVEV (reference sequence). This TCR derives from a middle-aged man with glioma. This sample comprised PBMCs, obtained from a glioma patient whose treatment included an IDH1 peptide vaccine. The rearrangement uses TRBV27 and TRBJ2-5; tentative D call: TRBD1 (6 bases). Here the CDR3 reads CASSRAGVYQETQYF. The CDR3 region has the DNA TGTGCCAGCAGTAGAGCAGGGGTCTACCAAGAGACCCAGTACTTC.